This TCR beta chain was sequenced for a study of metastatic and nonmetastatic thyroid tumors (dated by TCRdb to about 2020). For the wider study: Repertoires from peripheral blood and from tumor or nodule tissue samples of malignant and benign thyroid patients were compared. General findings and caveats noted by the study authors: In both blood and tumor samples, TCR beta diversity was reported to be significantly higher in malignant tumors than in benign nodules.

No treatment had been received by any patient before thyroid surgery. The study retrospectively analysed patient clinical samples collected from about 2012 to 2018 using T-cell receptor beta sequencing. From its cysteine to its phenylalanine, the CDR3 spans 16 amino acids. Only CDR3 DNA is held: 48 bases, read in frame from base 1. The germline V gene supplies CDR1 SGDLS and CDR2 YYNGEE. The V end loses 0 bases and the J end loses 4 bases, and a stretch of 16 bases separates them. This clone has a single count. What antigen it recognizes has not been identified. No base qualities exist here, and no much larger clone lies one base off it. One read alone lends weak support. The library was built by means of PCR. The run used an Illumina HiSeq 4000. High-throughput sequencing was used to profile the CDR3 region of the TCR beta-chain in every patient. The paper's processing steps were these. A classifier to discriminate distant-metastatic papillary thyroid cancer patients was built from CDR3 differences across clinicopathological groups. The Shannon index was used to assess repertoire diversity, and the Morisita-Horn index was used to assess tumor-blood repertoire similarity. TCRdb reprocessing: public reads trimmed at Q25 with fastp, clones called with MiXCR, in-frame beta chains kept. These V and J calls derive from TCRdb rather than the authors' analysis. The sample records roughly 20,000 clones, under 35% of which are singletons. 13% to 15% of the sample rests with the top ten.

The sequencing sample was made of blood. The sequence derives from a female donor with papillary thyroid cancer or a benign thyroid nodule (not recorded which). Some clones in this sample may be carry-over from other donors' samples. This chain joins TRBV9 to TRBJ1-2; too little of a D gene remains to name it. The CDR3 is CASSVGGQLSAYGYTF. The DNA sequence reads TGTGCCAGCAGCGTAGGTGGCCAGCTCTCAGCCTATGGCTACACCTTC.